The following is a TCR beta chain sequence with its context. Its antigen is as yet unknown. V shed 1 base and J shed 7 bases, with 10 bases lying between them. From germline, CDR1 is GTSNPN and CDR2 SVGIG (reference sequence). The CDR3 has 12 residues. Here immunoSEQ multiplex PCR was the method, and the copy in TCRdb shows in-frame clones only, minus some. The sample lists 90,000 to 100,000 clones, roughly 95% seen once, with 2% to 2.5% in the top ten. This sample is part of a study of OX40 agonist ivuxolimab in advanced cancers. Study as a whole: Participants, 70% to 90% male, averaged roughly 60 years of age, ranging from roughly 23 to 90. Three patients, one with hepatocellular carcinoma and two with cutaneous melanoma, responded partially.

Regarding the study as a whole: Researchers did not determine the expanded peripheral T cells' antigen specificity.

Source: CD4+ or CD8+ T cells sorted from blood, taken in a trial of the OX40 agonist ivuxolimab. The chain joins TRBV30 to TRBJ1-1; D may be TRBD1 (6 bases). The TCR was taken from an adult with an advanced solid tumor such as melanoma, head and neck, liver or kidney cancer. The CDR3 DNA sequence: TGTGCCTGGAGTGGGGGGGCCGGTGAAGCTTTCTTT. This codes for CAWSGGAGEAFF. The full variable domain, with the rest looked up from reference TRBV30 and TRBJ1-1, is SQTIHQWPATLVQPVGSPLSLECTVEGTSNPNLYWYRQAAGRGLQLLFYSVGIGQISSEVPQNLSASRPQDRQFILSSKKLLLSDSGFYLCAWSGGAGEAFFGQGTRLTVV.